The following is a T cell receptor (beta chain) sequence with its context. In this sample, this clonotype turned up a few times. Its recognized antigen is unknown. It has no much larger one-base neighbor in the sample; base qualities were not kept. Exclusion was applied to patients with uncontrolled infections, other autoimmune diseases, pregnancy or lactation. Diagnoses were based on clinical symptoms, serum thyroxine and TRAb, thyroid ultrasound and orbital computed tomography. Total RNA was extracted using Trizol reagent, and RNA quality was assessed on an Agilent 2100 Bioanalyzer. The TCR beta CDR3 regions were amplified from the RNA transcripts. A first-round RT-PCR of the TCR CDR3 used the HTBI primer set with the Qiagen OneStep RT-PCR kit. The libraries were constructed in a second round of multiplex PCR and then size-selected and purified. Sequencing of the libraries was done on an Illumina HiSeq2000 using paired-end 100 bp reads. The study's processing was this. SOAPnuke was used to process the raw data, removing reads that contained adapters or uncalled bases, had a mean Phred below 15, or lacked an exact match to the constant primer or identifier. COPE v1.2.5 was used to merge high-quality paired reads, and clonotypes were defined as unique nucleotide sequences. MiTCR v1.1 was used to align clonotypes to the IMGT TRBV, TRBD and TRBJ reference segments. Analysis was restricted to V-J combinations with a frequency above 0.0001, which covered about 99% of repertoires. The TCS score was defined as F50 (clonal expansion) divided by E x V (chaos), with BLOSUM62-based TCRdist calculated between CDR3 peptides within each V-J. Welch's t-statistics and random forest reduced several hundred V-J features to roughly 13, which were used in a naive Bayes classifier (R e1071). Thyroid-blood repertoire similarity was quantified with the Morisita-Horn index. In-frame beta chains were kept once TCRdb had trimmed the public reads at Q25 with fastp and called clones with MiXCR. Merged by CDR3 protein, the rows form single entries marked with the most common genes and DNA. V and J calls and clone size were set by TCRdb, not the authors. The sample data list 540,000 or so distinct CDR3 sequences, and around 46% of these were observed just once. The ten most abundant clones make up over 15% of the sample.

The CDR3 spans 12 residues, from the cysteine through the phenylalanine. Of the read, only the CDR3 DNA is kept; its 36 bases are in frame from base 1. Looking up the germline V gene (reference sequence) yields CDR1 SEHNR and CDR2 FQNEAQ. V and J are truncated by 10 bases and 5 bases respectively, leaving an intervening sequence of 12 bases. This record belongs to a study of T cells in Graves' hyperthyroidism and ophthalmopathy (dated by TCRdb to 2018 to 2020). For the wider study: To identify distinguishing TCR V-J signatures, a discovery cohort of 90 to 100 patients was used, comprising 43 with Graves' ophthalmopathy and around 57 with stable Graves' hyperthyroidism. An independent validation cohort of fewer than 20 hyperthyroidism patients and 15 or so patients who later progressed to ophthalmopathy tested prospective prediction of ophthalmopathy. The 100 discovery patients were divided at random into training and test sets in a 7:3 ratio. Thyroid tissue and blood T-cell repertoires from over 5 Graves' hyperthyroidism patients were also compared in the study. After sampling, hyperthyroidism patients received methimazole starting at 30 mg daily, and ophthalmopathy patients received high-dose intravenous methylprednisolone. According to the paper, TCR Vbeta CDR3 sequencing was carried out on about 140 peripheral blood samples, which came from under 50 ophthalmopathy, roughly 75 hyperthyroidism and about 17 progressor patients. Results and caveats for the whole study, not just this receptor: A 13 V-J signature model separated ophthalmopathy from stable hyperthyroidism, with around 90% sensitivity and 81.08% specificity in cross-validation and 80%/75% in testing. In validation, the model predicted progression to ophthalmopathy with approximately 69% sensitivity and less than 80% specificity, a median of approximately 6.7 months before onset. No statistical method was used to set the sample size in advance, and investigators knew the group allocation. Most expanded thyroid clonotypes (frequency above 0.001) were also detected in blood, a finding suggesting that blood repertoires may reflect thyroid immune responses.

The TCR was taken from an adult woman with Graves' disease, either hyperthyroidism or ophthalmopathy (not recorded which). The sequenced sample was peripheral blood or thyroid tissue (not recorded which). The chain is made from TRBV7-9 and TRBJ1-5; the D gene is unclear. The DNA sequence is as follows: TGTGCCATCCAAACCGGGGATCAGCCCCAGCATTTT. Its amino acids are CAIQTGDQPQHF. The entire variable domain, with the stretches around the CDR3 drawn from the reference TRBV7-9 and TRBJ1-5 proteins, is DTGVSQNPRHKITKRGQNVTFRCDPISEHNRLYWYRQTLGQGPEFLTYFQNEAQLEKSRLLSDRFSAERPKGSFSTLEIQRTEQGDSAMYLCAIQTGDQPQHFGDGTRLSIL.